This is a list of T cell receptor beta chains from one sample in a study of cytomegalovirus exposure and HLA in healthy donors. Profiled with immunoSEQ multiplex PCR; TCRdb holds only in-frame clones, not every one. This sample carries 120,000 to 150,000 clones, 75% of them seen once, and the ten largest clones take 3.3%. The sample consisted of PBMCs. The source of these receptors is a man aged 40-55 years in good health and CMV-seronegative. The CDR3 runs from the conserved cysteine through the conserved F or W. D genes are given only for firm matches. Size is stated for part of the rows, as once, few or many counts, or as a class when the clone is expanded.

length: 15; size: NA; V: TRBV4-1; D: NA; J: TRBJ1-2; DNA: TGCGCCAGCAGCCACCCGACACGAAAGCTCTATGGCTACACCTTC; CDR3: CASSHPTRKLYGYTF
length: 16; size: NA; V: TRBV10-3; D: TRBD2; J: TRBJ2-5; DNA: TGTGCCATCAGTGAGTCCCAGCGGGGGGGCGGAGAGACCCAGTACTTC; CDR3: CAISESQRGGGETQYF
length: 10; size: few; V: TRBV6-1; D: NA; J: TRBJ1-5; DNA: TGTGCCAGCAGCAGTCAGCCCCAGCATTTT; CDR3: CASSSQPQHF
length: 15; size: NA; V: TRBV15; D: NA; J: TRBJ2-3; DNA: TGTGCCACCAGCAGAGGGTCAACTAACACAGATACGCAGTATTTT; CDR3: CATSRGSTNTDTQYF
length: 16; size: NA; V: TRBV19; D: NA; J: TRBJ1-6; DNA: TGTGCCAGTAGTATAGTACAGAGCTCCTATAATTCACCCCTCCACTTT; CDR3: CASSIVQSSYNSPLHF
length: 18; size: NA; V: TRBV29-1; D: TRBD1; J: TRBJ1-3; DNA: TGCAGCGTTGAAGATCCCCTTTCGACAGGGTACGAAAGAAACACCATATATTTT; CDR3: CSVEDPLSTGYERNTIYF
length: 15; size: NA; V: TRBV19; D: NA; J: TRBJ1-2; DNA: TGTGCCAGTAGTGAGAAGGGAACGGGAGGCTATGGCTACACCTTC; CDR3: CASSEKGTGGYGYTF
length: 17; size: NA; V: TRBV27; D: NA; J: TRBJ2-1; DNA: TGTGCCAGCAGTTCGGGGGCCGGGGGGAAGGGCTACAGTGAGCAGTTCTTC; CDR3: CASSSGAGGKGYSEQFF
length: 13; size: few; V: TRBV6-4; D: NA; J: TRBJ2-1; DNA: TGTGCCAGCAGCGCGGGATATAGCAATGAGCAGTTCTTC; CDR3: CASSAGYSNEQFF
length: 13; size: many; V: TRBV5-1; D: NA; J: TRBJ1-5; DNA: TGCGCCAGCAGCCCTCTGGGGAGTCAGCCCCAGCATTTT; CDR3: CASSPLGSQPQHF
length: 20; size: NA; V: TRBV2; D: TRBD1; J: TRBJ2-1; DNA: TGTGCCAGCAAAGGGTCATGGGGGACAGGGGCTCCGAGCTCCTACAATGAGCAGTTCTTC; CDR3: CASKGSWGTGAPSSYNEQFF
length: 18; size: NA; V: TRBV21-1; D: NA; J: TRBJ1-5; DNA: TGTGCCAGCAGCAAAAAGTCAGGAGGGGGCGAGTGCAATCAGCCCCAGCATTTT; CDR3: CASSKKSGGGECNQPQHF
length: 14; size: NA; V: TRBV7-9; D: NA; J: TRBJ1-2; DNA: TGTGCCAGCAGCCCCCCCGGCAGGGGCTATGGCTACACCTTC; CDR3: CASSPPGRGYGYTF